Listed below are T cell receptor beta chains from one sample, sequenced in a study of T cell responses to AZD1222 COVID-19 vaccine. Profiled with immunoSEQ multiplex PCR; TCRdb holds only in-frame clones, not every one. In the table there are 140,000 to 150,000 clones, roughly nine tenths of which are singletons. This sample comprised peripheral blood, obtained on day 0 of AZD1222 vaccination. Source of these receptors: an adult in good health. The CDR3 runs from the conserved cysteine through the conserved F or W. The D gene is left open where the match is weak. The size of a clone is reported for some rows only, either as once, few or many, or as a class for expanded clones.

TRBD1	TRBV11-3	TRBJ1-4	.	TGTGCCAGCAGCCAGGGGGGGAATGAAAAACTGTTTTTT	CASSQGGNEKLFF
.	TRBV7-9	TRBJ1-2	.	TGTGCCAGCAGCTTAGGGGAGGGGCTACCCAATTTAGGCTACACCTTC	CASSLGEGLPNLGYTF
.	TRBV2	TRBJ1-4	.	TGTGCCAGCTCCCCGACGGTCTCAGTAGGCGAAAAACTGTTTTTT	CASSPTVSVGEKLFF
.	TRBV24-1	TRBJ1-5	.	TGTGCCACCAGTGATCCTCAGGGTGACAATCAGCCCCAGCATTTT	CATSDPQGDNQPQHF
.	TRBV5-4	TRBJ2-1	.	TGTGCCAGCAGCTTGGTTAGGGATGGTGAGCAGTTCTTC	CASSLVRDGEQFF
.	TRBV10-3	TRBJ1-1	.	TGTGCCATCAGTGAGGGCAGGGCGAGCACTGAAGCTTTCTTT	CAISEGRASTEAFF
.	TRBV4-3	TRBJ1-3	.	TGCGCCAGCAGCCACGCGCCGACAGACTCTGGAAACACCATATATTTT	CASSHAPTDSGNTIYF
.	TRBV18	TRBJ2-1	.	TGTGCCAGCTCACCGAGGGGGGCAGGGTACAATGAGCAGTTCTTC	CASSPRGAGYNEQFF
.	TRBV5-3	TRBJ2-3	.	TGTGCCAGAAGCTTGGCTCCTGGTATCACAGATACGCAGTATTTT	CARSLAPGITDTQYF
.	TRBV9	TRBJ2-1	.	TGTGCCAGCAATCCACTCTTAGGGGAAGGTCGAGAGGGCCTCAATGAGCAGTTCTTC	CASNPLLGEGREGLNEQFF
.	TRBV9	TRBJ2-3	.	TGTGCCAGCAGCGTAGCTTGGGGGGGCCCAGGGTCAGATACGCAGTATTTT	CASSVAWGGPGSDTQYF
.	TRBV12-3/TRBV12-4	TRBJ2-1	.	TGTGCCAGCAGCAATTACAATGAGCAGTTCTTC	CASSNYNEQFF
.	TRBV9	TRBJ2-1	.	TGTGCCAGCAGCGATCGACGGTTGGGGGGGCGAATAAATGAGCAGTTCTTC	CASSDRRLGGRINEQFF
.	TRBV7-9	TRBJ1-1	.	TGTGCCAGCAGCTCCCCGGGGCGGGTCAAAGAGGGTTTCTTT	CASSSPGRVKEGFF
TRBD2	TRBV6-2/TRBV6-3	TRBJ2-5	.	TGTGCCAGCAGTTCCGGGACTAGCGGACAAGAGACCCAGTACTTC	CASSSGTSGQETQYF
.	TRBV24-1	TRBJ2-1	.	TGTGCCACCAGTGATTTCGGGTCAAGCTCCTACAATGAGCAGTTCTTC	CATSDFGSSSYNEQFF
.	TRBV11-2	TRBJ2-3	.	TGTGCCAGCAGCTTACTACGTTCTAGCACAGATACGCAGTATTTT	CASSLLRSSTDTQYF
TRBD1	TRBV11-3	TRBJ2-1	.	TGTGCCAGCAGCTTAGCAGGGGGAGAAGGCAATGAGCAGTTCTTC	CASSLAGGEGNEQFF
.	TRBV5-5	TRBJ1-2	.	TGTGCCAGCAGCGAATCAGGGGAGGCGCGGGGCTACACCTTC	CASSESGEARGYTF
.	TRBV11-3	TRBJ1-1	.	TGTGCCAGCAGCTCGGGGGGCACTGAAGCTTTCTTT	CASSSGGTEAFF
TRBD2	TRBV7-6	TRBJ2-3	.	TGTGCCAGCAGCCGGACTAGCGGCACTAGCACAGATACGCAGTATTTT	CASSRTSGTSTDTQYF
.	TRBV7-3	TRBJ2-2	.	TGTGCCAGCAGGGGGCTAGCCCCCTACGGGGAGCTGTTTTTT	CASRGLAPYGELFF
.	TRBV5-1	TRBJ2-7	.	TGCGCCAGCACCTCCGCTGATTCCTACGAGCAGTACTTC	CASTSADSYEQYF
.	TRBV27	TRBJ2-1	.	TGTGCCAGCACCTCGGGGGCGGTCTACAATGAGCAGTTCTTC	CASTSGAVYNEQFF
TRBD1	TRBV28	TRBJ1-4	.	TGTGCCAGCAGTCCGACAGGGGTCAATGAAAAACTGTTTTTT	CASSPTGVNEKLFF
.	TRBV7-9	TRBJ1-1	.	TGTGCCAGCAGCTTAGAGGGCCGGGTCGGTACTTTCTTT	CASSLEGRVGTFF
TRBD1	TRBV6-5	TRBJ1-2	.	TGTGCCAGCAGTTACTTGGGACAGTATGGCTACACCTTC	CASSYLGQYGYTF
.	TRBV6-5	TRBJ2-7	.	TGTGCCAGCAGTTACTCACCCAGCGAGCAGTACTTC	CASSYSPSEQYF
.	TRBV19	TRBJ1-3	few	TGTGCCAGTACAAAGGGAATAGCTGGAAACACCATATATTTT	CASTKGIAGNTIYF
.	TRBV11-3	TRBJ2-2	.	TGTGCCAGCAGCTTAGGGGGACTGAGGCCCGGGGAGCTGTTTTTT	CASSLGGLRPGELFF
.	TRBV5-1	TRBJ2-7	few	TGCGCCAGCAGCCCCGGGACCCTAAACTACGAGCAGTACTTC	CASSPGTLNYEQYF
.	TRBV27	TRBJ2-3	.	TGTGCCAGCAGTTTTACAGCTAGCACAGATACGCAGTATTTT	CASSFTASTDTQYF
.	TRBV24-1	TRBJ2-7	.	TGTGCCACCAGTGATTTTGGGTATGAGCAGTACTTC	CATSDFGYEQYF
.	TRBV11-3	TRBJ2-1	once	TGTGCCAGCAGCCCACCGACCCGGGACAATGAGCAGTTCTTC	CASSPPTRDNEQFF
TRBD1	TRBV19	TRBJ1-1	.	TGTGCCAGTAACCCCCAGGGGGGGACTGAAGCTTTCTTT	CASNPQGGTEAFF
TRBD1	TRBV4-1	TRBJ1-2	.	TGCGCCAGCAGCCAAGCAGGGGACAGGGACGTGAACGGCTACACCTTC	CASSQAGDRDVNGYTF
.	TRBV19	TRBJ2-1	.	TGTGCCAGTAGTATGTGGGACGATGAGCAGTTCTTC	CASSMWDDEQFF
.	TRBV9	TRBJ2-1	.	TGTGCCAGCAGCGTAGGGGGAGTTTTTGAGCAGTTCTTC	CASSVGGVFEQFF
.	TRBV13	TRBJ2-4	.	TGTGCCAGCCGCCGGGCCGCTCTGGCCAAAAACATTCAGTACTTC	CASRRAALAKNIQYF
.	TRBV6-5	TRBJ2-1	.	TGTGCCAGCAGTTCAGACTACCTCGGATATGAGCAGTTCTTC	CASSSDYLGYEQFF
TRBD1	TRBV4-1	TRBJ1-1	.	TGCGCCAGCAGCGAGGGACAGGTGAACACTGAAGCTTTCTTT	CASSEGQVNTEAFF
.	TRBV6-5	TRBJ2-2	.	TGTGCCAGCAGTCTCGGCTGGGGGAACACCGGGGAGCTGTTTTTT	CASSLGWGNTGELFF
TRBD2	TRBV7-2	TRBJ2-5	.	TGTGCCAGCAGCTACCCTCCCGCGGGGGGGACCCAGTACTTC	CASSYPPAGGTQYF
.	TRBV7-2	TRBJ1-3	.	TGTGCCAGCAGCTTGGGGGCAGCACCTGGAAACACCATATATTTT	CASSLGAAPGNTIYF
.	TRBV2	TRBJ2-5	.	TGTGCCAGCAGTGACTTGGCTAGAAACCAGTACTTC	CASSDLARNQYF
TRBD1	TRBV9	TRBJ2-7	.	TGTGCCAGCAGCCGTGGAACAGGGGGCGAGGTCAACGAGCAGTACTTC	CASSRGTGGEVNEQYF
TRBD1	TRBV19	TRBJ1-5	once	TGTGCCAGTAGTATGTACGGGACAGGGCCGAGCAATCAGCCCCAGCATTTT	CASSMYGTGPSNQPQHF